This is a list of T cell receptor beta chains from one sample in a study of a mutant IDH1 vaccine in newly diagnosed glioma. Clones were sequenced by immunoSEQ multiplex PCR, and TCRdb holds only the in-frame ones, with some missing. The sample records some 37,000 clones, about 80% being singletons. These receptors lack a known antigen. The starting material was PBMCs, obtained from a glioma patient whose treatment included an IDH1 peptide vaccine. The receptor source for this set is a man aged 35 to 55 with glioma. Each CDR3 is given with its conserved first and last residue. A D gene is named only where the DNA matches it firmly. Clone size is stated in some rows and not others, as once, few, many or a class when expanded.

d_call	clone_size	v_call	j_call	cdr3_length	cdr3_aa	cdr3_nt
TRBD2	-	TRBV5-1	TRBJ2-5	17	CASSTGTSGGYAETQYF	TGCGCCAGCAGCACCGGGACTAGCGGGGGTTACGCAGAGACCCAGTACTTC
-	-	TRBV19	TRBJ1-1	16	CASIRGGIGPNTEAFF	TGTGCCAGCATCAGGGGCGGCATAGGCCCTAACACTGAAGCTTTCTTT
-	-	TRBV10-3	TRBJ2-7	14	CAISGGLATYEQYF	TGTGCCATCAGTGGTGGGCTAGCGACCTACGAGCAGTACTTC
-	-	TRBV5-1	TRBJ1-5	15	CASSLGTLSNQPQHF	TGCGCCAGCAGCCTCGGGACACTTAGCAATCAGCCCCAGCATTTT
TRBD2	-	TRBV4-1	TRBJ2-4	18	CASSQVGERGRTKNIQYF	TGCGCCAGCAGCCAAGTGGGGGAGCGGGGGAGGACCAAAAACATTCAGTACTTC
TRBD1	-	TRBV27	TRBJ1-6	16	CASSAGTGVYNSPLHF	TGTGCCAGCAGCGCCGGGACAGGGGTTTATAATTCACCCCTCCACTTT
-	-	TRBV7-3	TRBJ2-6	15	CASSDRGSGANVLTF	TGTGCCAGCAGCGACCGGGGCTCTGGGGCCAACGTCCTGACTTTC
TRBD1	-	TRBV14	TRBJ1-4	14	CASSQVDRGEKLFF	TGTGCCAGCAGCCAAGTGGACAGGGGGGAAAAACTGTTTTTT
-	few	TRBV2	TRBJ1-1	13	CASGGRLNTEAFF	TGTGCCAGCGGGGGTCGATTAAACACTGAAGCTTTCTTT
TRBD1	-	TRBV9	TRBJ1-2	15	CASSAPTQGANGYTF	TGTGCCAGCAGCGCGCCAACGCAGGGGGCGAATGGCTACACCTTC
TRBD1	-	TRBV19	TRBJ2-3	15	CASRRNRGMTDTQYF	TGTGCCAGTAGGCGAAACAGGGGAATGACAGATACGCAGTATTTT
-	-	TRBV19	TRBJ2-1	15	CASSTDLSSYNEQFF	TGTGCCAGTAGTACAGATTTGAGCTCCTACAATGAGCAGTTCTTC
TRBD1	-	TRBV5-1	TRBJ2-7	15	CASSLGQGPSYEQYF	TGCGCCAGCAGCTTGGGACAGGGGCCGTCCTACGAGCAGTACTTC
-	-	TRBV7-6	TRBJ1-1	13	CASSNTANTEAFF	TGTGCCAGCAGCAACACGGCGAACACTGAAGCTTTCTTT
TRBD1	-	TRBV5-1	TRBJ1-2	15	CASSLAGTGGGGYTF	TGCGCCAGCAGCTTGGCCGGGACAGGGGGCGGTGGCTACACCTTC
-	-	TRBV4-1	TRBJ1-6	17	CASSQGRGSTYNSPLHF	TGCGCCAGCAGCCAGGGGCGGGGGTCCACCTATAATTCACCCCTCCACTTT
-	once	TRBV19	TRBJ1-2	15	CASTLTVGGTYGYTF	TGTGCCAGTACGCTAACCGTCGGGGGCACCTATGGCTACACCTTC
-	few	TRBV20-1	TRBJ1-5	9	CSAPEPQHF	TGCAGTGCCCCCGAGCCCCAGCATTTT
-	-	TRBV5-4	TRBJ2-1	12	CASSLATNEQFF	TGTGCCAGCAGCTTGGCCACCAATGAGCAGTTCTTC
-	medium-sized	TRBV6-5	TRBJ2-2	16	CASSYASDTNTGELFF	TGTGCCAGCAGTTACGCGTCGGACACGAACACCGGGGAGCTGTTTTTT
-	once	TRBV10-1	TRBJ2-2	14	CASSAQVSSGELFF	TGCGCCAGCAGCGCTCAAGTTTCGTCCGGGGAGCTGTTTTTT
-	-	TRBV29-1	TRBJ2-3	13	CSVRGGITDTQYF	TGCAGCGTGAGGGGGGGGATCACAGATACGCAGTATTTT
-	-	TRBV6-1	TRBJ2-7	13	CASSWDGIREQYF	TGTGCCAGCTCGTGGGACGGCATCCGCGAGCAGTACTTC
TRBD1	-	TRBV9	TRBJ1-1	16	CASSARPGTGVTEAFF	TGTGCCAGCAGCGCTCGGCCCGGGACAGGGGTGACTGAAGCTTTCTTT
TRBD1	once	TRBV7-2	TRBJ1-6	14	CASSLDRGGSPLHF	TGTGCCAGCAGCTTAGACAGGGGTGGGTCACCCCTCCACTTT